Shown below are 7 T cell receptor beta chains from a single sample sequenced in a study of beta chain features in type 1 diabetes. All of the isolated RNA was reverse transcribed, so expressed TCRB transcripts were sequenced. Some clones are missing from TCRdb's copy, which holds only in-frame ones; the method was immunoSEQ multiplex PCR. The table records over 700,000 clones, about a sixth of them present only once. Material for sequencing was naive CD4+ T cells from blood. The receptors stem from a woman younger than 35 in good health.

The chain employs TRBV4-2 and TRBJ2-2; 7 bases are shared with TRBD1. Germline V gives CDR1 LGHNA, CDR2 YNFKEQ. This CDR3 spans 17 amino acids. V was clipped by 0 bases and J by 6 bases; unmatched bases: 10. The CDR3 bases are TGTGCCAGCAGCCAAGACCGGCAGGGGGTTATCTCCGGGGAGCTGTTTTTT. It translates to CASSQDRQGVISGELFF.

The V call is TRBV4-2, the J call TRBJ2-2, with 8 bases aligning to TRBD2. The ends lost 7 bases at V and 6 bases at J; junction bases unmatched: 4. Germline V CDR1 and CDR2: LGHNA, YNFKEQ. The CDR3 extends over 13 amino acids. CDR3: CASTGRGAGELFF. The CDR3 coding sequence is TGTGCCAGCACCGGGAGGGGCGCCGGGGAGCTGTTTTTT.

This clone was counted a few times. The chain has TRBV19 and TRBJ1-5, with D unresolved. V shed 7 bases and J shed 2 bases, with 9 bases lying between them. The V gene's germline CDR1 is LNHDA and CDR2 SQIVND (reference sequence). The length of the CDR3 is 13 residues. The CDR3 DNA is TGTGCCAGTACCCTTATGGGCAATCAGCCCCAGCATTTT. It encodes CASTLMGNQPQHF.

This clone showed up just once. The chain combines TRBV14 with TRBJ2-1; possible D gene TRBD2, 6 bases. Germline-derived CDR1 and CDR2 are SGHDN and FVKESK. Trimming cost V 4 bases and J 4 bases, with 8 bases left between them. This CDR3 spans 13 amino acids. The CDR3, as DNA: TGTGCCAGCAGCCCGGGACTTTACAATGAGCAGTTCTTC. Translated, it gives CASSPGLYNEQFF.

The V gene is TRBV12-5, the J gene TRBJ2-3; D is undetermined. This CDR3 has 16 amino acids. CDR1 is LGHNT, CDR2 FRNRAP, per germline. V lost 5 bases and J lost 1, with 16 bases in between. The CDR3 coding sequence is TGTGCTAGTGGTCCCAAGGGATTGCCCCGCACAGATACGCAGTATTTT. Translation: CASGPKGLPRTDTQYF.

This clone was picked up a small number of times. The rearrangement uses TRBV7-9 and TRBJ1-5; D ambiguous. Germline loops: CDR1 SEHNR, CDR2 FQNEAQ (reference sequence). The CDR3 loop spans 13 amino acids. Trimming removed 5 bases at V and 3 bases at J, with 8 bases between. This CDR3 is CASSPSNNQPQHF. CDR3 DNA: TGTGCCAGCAGCCCCAGTAACAATCAGCCCCAGCATTTT.

This clone was seen a handful of times. Here the CDR3 reads CASSPGRSGITRTDTQYF. CDR3 DNA: TGTGCCAGCTCACCAGGAAGAAGCGGTATTACGCGCACAGATACGCAGTATTTT. The V and J genes are TRBV18 and TRBJ2-3, with D tentatively TRBD2 (5 bases). This CDR3 spans 18 amino acids. V shed 2 bases and J shed 1 base, with 19 bases lying between them. Germline V lookup: CDR1 KGHSH, CDR2 LQKENI.